This T cell receptor beta chain was captured in a study of shared clonotypes between healthy human individuals (dated by TCRdb to about 2020). A note on the overall study: Two women and a few men aged 18 to 49 years were included in the cohort. Per donor, three plates each were used for CD4 naive and CD4 memory, two for CD8 naive, and one for CD8 memory. To estimate repertoire size and how much clonotypes are shared between individuals, the study performed deep sequencing of blood TCR repertoires from five healthy adults. Libraries were prepared and TCR repertoires were sequenced by different laboratories using diverse techniques, in order to increase sequencing depth and limit assay-specific biases. Per donor, leukapheresis produced somewhere between about 0.85 and 8.9 billion PBMCs.

The donors were healthy, HIV-negative adults with no recently reported acute infections or vaccinations. Every donor was a Caucasian adult living in Nashville, Tennessee, USA. Magnetic negative selection was used to enrich CD4+ T cells, after which naive cells were positively selected on CD45RA and the negative fraction became the memory subset. Blood was obtained by leukapheresis, after which PBMCs were separated by Ficoll-Histopaque density gradient centrifugation and cryopreserved in liquid nitrogen vapor phase. Analytical flow cytometry was used to check the purity and quantity of every magnetically sorted T cell population. Genomic DNA was isolated from every sorted fraction and measured by UV absorbance on a Nanodrop 2000c. Trimming takes 8 bases from V and 4 bases from J, and the germline ends sit 8 bases apart. The CDR3 starts with the cysteine, ends with the phenylalanine, and has 12 residues. Kept here is only the CDR3 DNA, which spans 36 bases and is read in frame from base 1. CDR1 SNHLY and CDR2 FYNNEI are derived from the germline V gene.

As concerns this clone: What antigen it recognizes has not been identified. Base qualities are missing; no much larger clone stands one base away.

Overall results and qualifications from the work: Across a few donors, approximately 5% of naive CD4, roughly 3.3% of naive CD8, 2% to 2.5% of memory CD4, and 0.4% to 0.45% of memory CD8 clonotypes were shared. Sampling was limited to blood, and TCR repertoires in tissue likely differ from TCR repertoires in blood. Naive subsets generally had larger estimated clonotype richness than memory subsets. Higher generation probabilities were observed for clonotypes shared by all four sorted-subset donors than for non-shared clonotypes. Pairwise subsampling indicated that sequencing depth was expected to affect the degree of clonotype sharing among donors. Rarefaction of sorted-subset datasets indicated incomplete sequencing despite the large sequencing depth. Because the study included a small number of donors, the genetic and exposure-history diversity represented was limited.

Using the deep immunoSEQ assay, multiplex PCR amplified TCR CDR3 regions from genomic DNA. Extracted genomic DNA from each cell subset was spread evenly across all wells of several immunoSEQ 96-well plates, with each plate serving as a replicate. For sorted subsets, each replicate PCR was loaded with around 200 ng genomic DNA, equivalent to approximately 27,000 T cell genomes. Purified libraries were quantified with a Qubit 3.0 fluorometer, sized on a Bioanalyzer 2100, and re-quantified with the KAPA Library Quantification kit. Each immunoSEQ 96-well plate was sequenced on its own single-read 150-cycle Illumina NextSeq 550 flow cell. In the authors' own workflow: Because only junctional sequences without quality scores were contained in the immunoSEQ output, filtering matching that applied to full-length reads could not be performed. To assign V/J genes and CDR3, sequences were annotated against IMGT germline references using PyIR, a Python wrapper for IgBLAST v1.9. Any read was removed if the V/J assignment was weak (E-value above 1e-6), the CDR3 was missing, or the read contained stop codons, out-of-frame junctions, or ambiguous translated residues. V3J clonotypes were defined by identical inferred V gene, J gene, and CDR3 amino acid sequence. Percentage overlap between repertoires was calculated by dividing the number of shared unique clonotypes by the size of the smaller repertoire. Richness of each repertoire was evaluated using RTK rarefaction, the Chao1 estimator, and Recon v2.1 estimates of unobserved clonotypes. Generation probabilities were computed with OLGA for all TCRbeta clonotypes obtained by the gDNA method from several donors. TCRdb mirrors the immuneACCESS table, restricted to in-frame sequences. Some clones are absent from its copies; in checked studies, under half trace to an unresolved V gene, and the reason for the others is unknown. The DNA gave D and trimming, while V, J and clone size come from that table. This sample has roughly 1,000,000 clones in its table, and about 80% of those were observed once. Roughly 0.56% of the sample is in the top ten clones.

The chain couples TRBV2 to TRBJ1-4; TRBD1 is possibly the D segment (6 matching bases). The sequenced sample consisted of memory CD4+ T cells from PBMCs. Interpreted using the paper, the cell subset or site label stands for: CD45RA-negative fraction. The origin of this receptor is a man between 18 and 29 years old in good health. Some clones in this sample may be carry-over from other donors' samples. The bases read TGTGCCAGCGCAGGGGTTAATGAAAAACTGTTTTTT. Its translation reads: CASAGVNEKLFF.